This TCR beta chain was found in a study of T-cell reconstitution after alpha-beta-depleted transplantation in children. The CDR3 totals 15 residues. In germline, CDR1 is SEHNR, CDR2 FQNEAQ (reference sequence). Losses at the gene ends were 5 bases for V and 8 bases for J; bases not matched to a gene: 8. This clonotype was observed once. Preparation of the TCRbeta library involved a method that used unique molecular identifiers. MiXCR, run by TCRdb on the PCR reads, gives a single entry per CDR3 protein. The sample includes around 500,000 distinct CDR3 sequences, around 13% seen only once; the top ten take approximately 5.4%.

Sequenced here: PBMCs from the stem cell graft donor, sampled from the stem cell graft. This receptor was taken from a human donor who donated a stem cell graft to a child with combined immunodeficiency. The V call is TRBV7-9, the J call TRBJ1-4, with 10 bases matching TRBD1. DNA of the CDR3: TGTGCCAGCAGCCCCGGACAGGGGGTTTTGGAAAAACTGTTTTTT. Protein sequence: CASSPGQGVLEKLFF. Using reference TRBV7-9 and TRBJ1-4 for the parts outside the CDR3, the full variable domain is DTGVSQNPRHKITKRGQNVTFRCDPISEHNRLYWYRQTLGQGPEFLTYFQNEAQLEKSRLLSDRFSAERPKGSFSTLEIQRTEQGDSAMYLCASSPGQGVLEKLFFGSGTQLSVL.